This T cell receptor (beta chain) was observed in a study of control samples from healthy donors and cancer patients. Germline-derived CDR1 and CDR2 are SGHRS and YFSETQ. The CDR3 covers 15 residues. V lost 0 bases, J lost 2 bases, and 0 bases stayed unmatched. Profiling relied on immunoSEQ multiplex PCR, and the TCRdb table lists in-frame clones only, not all of them. Seen here are fewer than 200,000 clones, around 88% observed once, and the top ten hold around 5%. Sequenced material: blood. The receptor's source is a woman between 25 and 40 years old in good health. V gene TRBV5-1 combines with J gene TRBJ2-5; 11 bases map to TRBD1. CDR3 nucleotides: TGCGCCAGCAGCTTGGGGGACAGGGGGCAAGAGACCCAGTACTTC. Residues: CASSLGDRGQETQYF.